This T cell receptor (beta chain) appears in the sequencing data of a study of shared clonotypes between healthy human individuals. Measured with immunoSEQ multiplex PCR; TCRdb has only the in-frame clones, and not every one. The table records 600,000 to 750,000 clones, over 55% of them present only once. This CDR3 is built from 21 residues. Material for sequencing was memory CD4+ T cells sorted from blood. Subset here: CD45RA-negative fraction. The TCR sequence derives from a woman in her twenties or thirties in good health. The J gene is TRBJ1-1, the V gene TRBV21-1; whether TRBD1, the table's D call, matches the DNA was not checked. TRBV21-1 is a pseudogene segment. For the CDR3, the DNA is TGTGCCAGCAGCAAAGGATTCCGGAGACGACAGGGGAATGAGGGGAACACTGAAGCTTTCTTT. Amino acids: CASSKGFRRRQGNEGNTEAFF.